The 8 T cell receptor beta chains reported below all come from one sample, sequenced in a study of T cell responses to AZD1222 COVID-19 vaccine. The method was immunoSEQ multiplex PCR; TCRdb's version includes in-frame clones alone and lacks a portion of them. The sample records about 130,000 clones, 88% being singletons. The sample in question was peripheral blood, obtained on day 0 of AZD1222 vaccination. The receptors shown here come from an adult in good health.

This rearrangement joins TRBV14 to TRBJ2-5, with D possibly matching TRBD1 (6 bases). In germline, CDR1 is SGHDN, CDR2 FVKESK. The CDR3 is 15 residues long. The V end lost 1 base, the J end lost 4 bases, and 13 bases lay between the germline ends. CDR3: CASSQVFRGLETQYF. CDR3 nucleotides: TGTGCCAGCAGCCAAGTGTTCAGGGGTTTAGAGACCCAGTACTTC. Variable domain in full (rest from reference TRBV14 and TRBJ2-5): EAGVTQFPSHSVIEKGQTVTLRCDPISGHDNLYWYRRVMGKEIKFLLHFVKESKQDESGMPNNRFLAERTGGTYSTLKVQPAELEDSGVYFCASSQVFRGLETQYFGPGTRLLVL.

The V and J genes are TRBV27 and TRBJ1-1; the D gene is possibly TRBD1 (6 bases). The CDR3 contains 13 residues. CDR1 MNHEY and CDR2 SMNVEV come from the germline V gene (reference sequence). Trimming left V 10 bases short and J 4 bases short, with 16 bases between. The CDR3 DNA follows: TGTGCCACAAAGGACAGAGCACGCACTGAAGCTTTCTTT. This codes for CATKDRARTEAFF.

CDR3 coding DNA: TGTGCCAGCAGCCCCGAAGCCGTTTCGATCTACAATGAGCAGTTCTTC. It specifies CASSPEAVSIYNEQFF. The rearrangement links TRBV4-2 to TRBJ2-1, with unresolved D. Germline V gene data show CDR1 as LGHNA and CDR2 as YNFKEQ. The CDR3 sequence is 16 residues long. Trimming removed 4 bases at V and 3 bases at J, with 16 bases between.

This clone was seen only once. This chain joins TRBV10-2 and TRBJ1-5; no firm D call. This CDR3 comprises 14 residues. Trimming stripped 10 bases from V and 0 bases from J, with 13 bases between. Per the germline V gene, CDR1 is WSHSY and CDR2 is SAAADI. This chain's CDR3 is CATEKGDSNQPQHF. As DNA, the CDR3 is TGCGCCACCGAGAAGGGAGATAGCAATCAGCCCCAGCATTTT.

This chain uses TRBV5-6 with TRBJ1-2; unclear D gene. The CDR3 is 15 residues long. With 3 bases removed from V and 2 bases from J, the gap between germline ends came to 14 bases. From germline, CDR1 is SGHDT and CDR2 YYEEEE. The CDR3 here is CASSSGRAANYGYTF. The CDR3 DNA follows: TGTGCCAGCAGCTCGGGCCGGGCAGCAAACTATGGCTACACCTTC.

This chain connects TRBV12-3 or TRBV12-4 to TRBJ2-1; no definite D call. Trimming left V 5 bases short and J 7 bases short, with 3 bases between. The CDR3 totals 10 residues. The CDR3 region has the DNA TGTGCCAGCAGTCCTAATGAGCAGTTCTTC. It translates to CASSPNEQFF.

This clone was seen just once. CDR3 residues: CASSEYPLTGELFF. DNA for the CDR3: TGTGCCAGCAGTGAATACCCTCTCACCGGGGAGCTGTTTTTT. V usage is TRBV25-1 and J usage is TRBJ2-2; D unresolved. V dropped 0 bases and J dropped 4 bases, with 6 bases sitting between them. This CDR3 is built from 14 residues. CDR1 MGHDK and CDR2 SYGVNS come from the germline V gene.

The chain is built from TRBV29-1 and TRBJ1-2; possibly TRBD1 for D (6 bases). The CDR3 sequence is 11 residues long. Germline V gives CDR1 SQVTM, CDR2 ANQGSEA. Trimming took 7 bases from V and 4 from J, leaving 10 bases between them. The CDR3: CSDRVGYGYTF. CDR3 nucleotides: TGCAGCGACAGGGTCGGCTATGGCTACACCTTC.